Listed here are 14 T cell receptor beta chains from one sample, sequenced in a study of Tregs in tolerant kidney transplant recipients. The protocol was immunoSEQ multiplex PCR, while the TCRdb copy is restricted to in-frame clones and leaves out a portion. The sample includes about 69,000 clones, roughly nine tenths of them seen just once. The sample consisted of CD4+ T cells from blood, taken before the transplant. These receptors all stem from a human donor who received a combined kidney and bone marrow transplant.

The CDR3 sequence: CASSLSGRGTDTQYF. For the CDR3, the DNA is TGTGCCAGCAGTTTATCCGGGAGGGGCACAGATACGCAGTATTTT. This chain connects TRBV28 to TRBJ2-3, with 8 bases that match TRBD2. The germline V gene has CDR1 MDHEN and CDR2 SYDVKM. This CDR3 has 15 residues. The V and J ends lost 1 base and 1 base, in that order; junction bases with no gene match: 1.

This clone was observed a single time. The chain couples TRBV2 to TRBJ1-5; a weak D match, TRBD1 (5 bases). Germline-derived CDR1 and CDR2 are SNHLY and FYNNEI. V lost 6 bases, J lost 5 bases, and 17 bases lay in between. The CDR3 runs to 15 residues. The CDR3 sequence is CASRGSLAGHQPQHF. DNA for the CDR3: TGTGCCAGCAGAGGGTCATTAGCGGGGCATCAGCCCCAGCATTTT.

The V gene is TRBV7-3, the J gene TRBJ2-1, with 8 bases aligning to TRBD2. The CDR3 totals 15 residues. V was pared by 4 bases and J by 7 bases, with 9 bases of the junction left unmatched. The germline V gene encodes CDR1 SGHTA and CDR2 FQGTGA. The CDR3: CASSSTSGSVNEQFF. The CDR3 nucleotides read TGTGCCAGCAGCTCAACAAGCGGGAGTGTAAATGAGCAGTTCTTC.

The chain links TRBV30 to TRBJ2-7; 8 positions match TRBD1. V was clipped by 3 bases and J by 7 bases; unmatched bases: 8. The CDR3 runs 13 residues. Germline loops: CDR1 GTSNPN, CDR2 SVGIG (reference sequence). Here the CDR3 reads CAWSVQGVGEQYF. The CDR3, as DNA: TGTGCCTGGAGCGTACAGGGGGTGGGTGAGCAGTACTTC.

This chain uses TRBV28 with TRBJ2-5; 8 bases are shared with TRBD2. This CDR3 spans 14 amino acids. The ends lost 2 bases at V and 2 bases at J; junction bases unmatched: 1. CDR1 is MDHEN and CDR2 is SYDVKM in the germline V gene. The CDR3 DNA reads as TGTGCCAGCAGTTTAGCGGGAGGTCAAGAGACCCAGTACTTC. The encoded protein is CASSLAGGQETQYF.

In its sample, this clone was seen once. This sequence joins TRBV21-1 and TRBJ2-1; the table's D gene call, TRBD2, was not cross checked with the DNA. TRBV21-1 is marked as a pseudogene. This CDR3 has 19 residues. The CDR3 spells CASAMWRTSGKSSYNEQFF. The DNA for the CDR3 is TGTGCCAGCGCCATGTGGAGGACTAGCGGGAAGAGCTCCTACAATGAGCAGTTCTTC.

The V gene is TRBV19, the J gene TRBJ2-1; D remains unclear. The CDR3 consists of 14 residues. V was cut by 3 bases and J by 6 bases, with 12 bases left in between. Germline V gene lookup returns CDR1 LNHDA and CDR2 SQIVND (reference sequence). CDR3 sequence: CASSIPPFGNEQFF. The CDR3, as DNA: TGTGCCAGTAGTATCCCCCCTTTCGGCAATGAGCAGTTCTTC.

The rearrangement links TRBV6-1 to TRBJ2-7; D is unclear. The CDR3 spans 15 residues. V was shortened by 1 base and J by 3 bases, with 13 bases between the two germline ends. The germline V gene encodes CDR1 MNHNS and CDR2 SASEGT. DNA for the CDR3: TGTGCCAGCAGTGAAGATTGGGCCAGAAACTACGAGCAGTACTTC. Residues: CASSEDWARNYEQYF.

This clone was seen just once. J is TRBJ2-7 and V is TRBV7-2; 10 nucleotides agree with TRBD1. Unmatched junction bases numbered 17, after V lost 5 bases and J lost 1 base. The CDR3 runs 19 residues. CDR1 SGHTA and CDR2 FQGNSA come from the germline V gene. The CDR3 DNA reads as TGTGCCAGCAGCCTCCTTCTTAATTTCCCGGGACAGGGGTCCTACGAGCAGTACTTC. This translates into CASSLLLNFPGQGSYEQYF.

The chain uses TRBV28 and TRBJ2-5; 10 nucleotides agree with TRBD1. The CDR3 runs 16 residues. Germline loops: CDR1 MDHEN, CDR2 SYDVKM. V was pared by 3 bases and J by 3 bases, with 7 bases of the junction left unmatched. The CDR3 DNA is TGTGCCAGCAGTTTTGTCGGGACAGGGGTGGAAGAGACCCAGTACTTC. It translates to CASSFVGTGVEETQYF.

The gene calls are TRBV7-9 and TRBJ2-1, with 7 nucleotides matching TRBD2. With V trimmed by 2 bases and J by 0 bases, 7 bases remained unmatched. The CDR3 is made up of 17 amino acids. Germline loops: CDR1 SEHNR, CDR2 FQNEAQ (reference sequence). As DNA, the CDR3 is TGTGCCAGCAGCTTATCGGGAGGCTCGAGCTCCTACAATGAGCAGTTCTTC. This encodes CASSLSGGSSSYNEQFF.

To note about this clone: At one boundary the junction diverges from the germline segment, which might be a read error. The chain joins TRBV10-3 to TRBJ1-1, with 9 bases identical to TRBD1. Germline values: CDR1 ENHRY, CDR2 SYGVKD. This CDR3 region has 17 residues. CDR3 in DNA: TGTGCCATCAGTAAGTCGACAGGGGGGGCCTTGAACACTGAAGCTTTCTTT. Its protein product is CAISKSTGGALNTEAFF.

The gene calls are TRBV4-1 and TRBJ2-1; D may be TRBD1 (6 bases). Germline CDR1 reads MGHRA; CDR2 reads YSYEKL. The CDR3 contains 15 residues. V lost 4 bases and J 0 bases, leaving 10 bases between the germline ends. The CDR3 sequence: CASSPTGNSYNEQFF. CDR3 bases: TGCGCCAGCAGCCCTACAGGGAACTCCTACAATGAGCAGTTCTTC.

V and J are TRBV19 and TRBJ1-1; D is undetermined. CDR3 size: 14 residues. CDR1 and CDR2 from the germline V gene are LNHDA and SQIVND (reference sequence). V lost 7 bases, J lost 2 bases, and 14 bases lay in between. DNA of the CDR3: TGTGCCAGTATTTACGGGGAAGGAAACACTGAAGCTTTCTTT. It yields the protein CASIYGEGNTEAFF.